The 17 T cell receptor beta chains listed next were all sequenced from one sample in a study of hypomethylating agent response in myelodysplastic syndrome (dated by TCRdb to the early 2020s). The library was produced with the immunoSEQ multiplex PCR assay. The source is immuneACCESS, and TCRdb retained only in-frame sequences with V and J called. Part of the clones is not carried over; for the studies checked, unresolved V genes explain less than half of this, and the remainder is unexplained. The sample records approximately 4,500 clones, 84% of which are singletons. The ten largest clones capture around 8% of the sample. Specimen: bone marrow, collected before or after starting hypomethylating agent treatment for myelodysplastic syndrome (not recorded which). Every receptor here comes from a human donor with myelodysplastic syndrome.

The J gene is TRBJ1-1, the V gene TRBV18, with TRBD1 matching 7 bases. The CDR3 is 14 amino acids. Germline trimming cut 5 bases from V and 4 bases from J; bases unmatched to any gene: 7. The germline V gene has CDR1 KGHSH and CDR2 LQKENI. DNA for the CDR3: TGTGCCAGCTCATCGACAGGGAAGGGCACTGAAGCTTTCTTT. As protein: CASSSTGKGTEAFF.

The chain is built from TRBV19 and TRBJ1-5; D is undetermined. The germline V gene has CDR1 LNHDA and CDR2 SQIVND (reference sequence). V lost 5 bases and J 1 base, leaving 18 bases between the germline ends. CDR3 size: 17 residues. The CDR3, as DNA: TGTGCCAGTAGTTTTATGGGCGGCAGTCGCAGCAATCAGCCCCAGCATTTT. Its protein product is CASSFMGGSRSNQPQHF. The full variable domain, its missing parts supplied by reference TRBV19 and TRBJ1-5, is DGGITQSPKYLFRKEGQNVTLSCEQNLNHDAMYWYRQDPGQGLRLIYYSQIVNDFQKGDIAEGYSVSREKKESFPLTVTSAQKNPTAFYLCASSFMGGSRSNQPQHFGDGTRLSIL.

The gene calls are TRBV2 and TRBJ2-3, with 12 nucleotides matching TRBD2. The junction had 4 bases not matched to a gene; V was cut back by 6 bases and J by 0 bases. CDR3 length: 16 amino acids. Germline-derived CDR1 and CDR2 are SNHLY and FYNNEI. The CDR3 bases are TGTGCCAGCAGCTATGGACTAGCGGGGAGCACAGATACGCAGTATTTT. This sequence encodes CASSYGLAGSTDTQYF.

This clone was seen more than once but under ten times. The chain links TRBV30 to TRBJ2-2; D ambiguous. The CDR3 totals 15 residues. CDR1 GTSNPN and CDR2 SVGIG come from the germline V gene (reference sequence). Trimming cost V 4 bases and J 0 bases, with 12 bases left between them. The CDR3 is CAWNDGTSNTGELFF. The CDR3 bases are TGTGCCTGGAACGACGGAACCTCGAACACCGGGGAGCTGTTTTTT.

The chain employs TRBV11-3 and TRBJ2-2; no reliable D call. Germline V gene lookup returns CDR1 SGHNT and CDR2 YENEEA. The CDR3 length is 14 residues. V dropped 1 base and J dropped 1 base, with 4 bases sitting between them. The CDR3 DNA is TGTGCCAGCAGCTTAGTTCGGAACACCGGGGAGCTGTTTTTT. It translates to CASSLVRNTGELFF.

The gene calls are TRBV25-1 and TRBJ2-5; the D call may be TRBD1 or TRBD2 (5 bases each). V was cut by 2 bases and J by 5 bases, with 12 bases left in between. The CDR3 runs 14 residues. From germline, CDR1 is MGHDK and CDR2 SYGVNS. The CDR3 loop is CASSEMTGPETQYF. CDR3 in DNA: TGTGCCAGCAGTGAAATGACGGGGCCGGAGACCCAGTACTTC.

The chain carries TRBV30 and TRBJ1-1; the D is unclear. Trimming left V 0 bases short and J 1 base short, with 15 bases between. The CDR3 runs to 16 residues. Per the germline V gene, CDR1 is GTSNPN and CDR2 is SVGIG (reference sequence). The CDR3: CAWSVSFRRKNTEAFF. CDR3 sequence (DNA): TGTGCCTGGAGTGTGTCCTTCAGGCGGAAGAACACTGAAGCTTTCTTT.

This chain connects TRBV19 to TRBJ1-4, with D possibly TRBD1 on 5 matching bases. Germline CDR1 and CDR2: LNHDA and SQIVND (reference sequence). This CDR3 contains 11 residues. V lost 8 bases to trimming and J lost 7 bases, with 8 bases between them. Written as DNA, the CDR3 is TGTGCCAGTGGGGGAGGTGAAAAACTGTTTTTT. Its protein product is CASGGGEKLFF.

The gene calls are TRBV5-1 and TRBJ2-3; 7 bases agree with TRBD1. CDR1 is SGHRS and CDR2 is YFSETQ in the germline V gene. J gave up 6 bases and V 8 bases, and 12 bases lay outside the gene matches. This CDR3 comprises 14 residues. CDR3 nucleotides: TGCGCCAGTCAAATCAGACAGGGAAGGGATACGCAGTATTTT. Encoded protein: CASQIRQGRDTQYF.

The chain recombines TRBV5-4 with TRBJ2-1; D gene uncertain. In germline, CDR1 is SGHNT, CDR2 YYREEE (reference sequence). The CDR3 has 12 amino acids. V lost 3 bases and J lost 10, with 11 bases in between. CDR3 sequence: CASSSSRREQFF. DNA for the CDR3: TGTGCCAGCAGCTCGTCGCGCCGGGAGCAGTTCTTC. The full variable domain, completed using reference TRBV5-4 and TRBJ2-1, is ETGVTQSPTHLIKTRGQQVTLRCSSQSGHNTVSWYQQALGQGPQFIFQYYREEENGRGNFPPRFSGLQFPNYSSELNVNALELDDSALYLCASSSSRREQFFGPGTRLTVL.

The sample holds a few counts of this clone. The V call is TRBV5-1, the J call TRBJ2-7; 9 nucleotides line up with TRBD1. The CDR3 totals 13 residues. Per germline, CDR1 SGHRS and CDR2 YFSETQ. Losses at the gene ends were 5 bases for V and 4 bases for J; bases not matched to a gene: 4. Written as DNA, the CDR3 is TGCGCCAGCAGGGGGACAGGGTGGTACGAGCAGTACTTC. This gives the protein CASRGTGWYEQYF.

V is TRBV6-6 and J is TRBJ1-6; D not resolved. The V end was cut by 2 bases, the J end by 4 bases, with 9 bases between. The CDR3 has 15 amino acids. In germline, CDR1 is MNHNY, CDR2 SVGAGI (reference sequence). The CDR3 reads CASSYRALYNSPLHF. The DNA for the CDR3 is TGTGCCAGCAGTTACCGCGCTTTATATAATTCACCCCTCCACTTT.

The rearrangement uses TRBV19 and TRBJ1-1, with D possibly TRBD1 on 6 matching bases. Trimming took 2 bases from V and 7 from J, leaving 8 bases between them. The germline gives CDR1 LNHDA, CDR2 SQIVND (reference sequence). The CDR3 runs 12 residues. DNA for the CDR3: TGTGCCAGTAGTATATTGGACAGTGAAGCTTTCTTT. Its translation: CASSILDSEAFF.

This sequence joins TRBV5-1 and TRBJ2-1; D is tentatively TRBD1 or TRBD2 (5 bases each). CDR1 SGHRS and CDR2 YFSETQ come from the germline V gene. The CDR3 is 16 amino acids. Trimming cost V 4 bases and J 2 bases, with 16 bases left between them. The CDR3 coding sequence is TGCGCCAGCAGCCCTGGGGACGCCCGGGCCTACAATGAGCAGTTCTTC. Amino acid sequence: CASSPGDARAYNEQFF.

This clone was seen once. The chain couples TRBV6-6 to TRBJ1-5; D gene uncertain. Trimming took 1 base from V and 5 from J, leaving 6 bases between them. Looked up from germline, CDR1 is MNHNY and CDR2 is SVGAGI (reference sequence). The CDR3 has 13 amino acids. DNA for the CDR3: TGTGCCAGCAGTTACTTGAGGGATCAGCCCCAGCATTTT. Its translation: CASSYLRDQPQHF.

The V call is TRBV30, the J call TRBJ2-6, with 7 bases that match TRBD1. The germline CDR1 and CDR2 sequences are GTSNPN and SVGIG (reference sequence). The CDR3 totals 13 residues. Unmatched junction bases numbered 4, after V lost 3 bases and J lost 8 bases. CDR3 DNA: TGTGCCTGGAGGAGACAGGGTTCCAACGTCCTGACTTTC. Encoded protein: CAWRRQGSNVLTF.

The count of this clone is one. The V gene is TRBV4-3, the J gene TRBJ1-1; D is perhaps TRBD1 (5 bases). V was trimmed by 1 base and J by 1 base, leaving 10 bases between them. The CDR3 has 15 residues. CDR1 is LGHNA, CDR2 YSLEER, per germline. Here the CDR3 DNA reads TGCGCCAGCAGCCAAGGAACGGGGGGGAACACTGAAGCTTTCTTT. The encoded protein is CASSQGTGGNTEAFF.